These T cell receptor beta chains were read from a single sample in a study of CD8+CD57+ T cells in acquired aplastic anemia. A single record per CDR3 protein comes from TCRdb applying MiXCR to the reads. This table holds 100,000 to 150,000 distinct CDR3 sequences, around 48% found once. The sequencing sample was made of sorted CD4+, CD8+, or CD8+CD57+ T cells (not recorded which) from PBMCs. The source of these receptors is a human donor in good health, serving as a control. Both conserved end residues are part of each CDR3. The order of the fields is J gene, V gene, D gene, clone size, CDR3 protein, CDR3 DNA. A D gene is named only where the DNA matches it firmly. The size of a clone is reported for some rows only, either as once, few or many, or as a class for expanded clones.

TRBJ1-1,TRBV20-1,.,many,CSAREGRGRNTEAFF,TGCAGTGCTAGAGAGGGGAGGGGGAGAAACACTGAAGCTTTCTTT
TRBJ1-1,TRBV19,.,once,CASSITGRTNTEAFF,TGTGCCAGTAGTATAACGGGACGGACGAACACTGAAGCTTTCTTT
TRBJ2-7,TRBV27,.,.,CASSLGLVQRNEQYF,TGTGCCAGCAGTTTAGGTCTAGTTCAACGCAACGAGCAGTACTTC
TRBJ1-4,TRBV2,.,.,CASSRSAVTNEKLFF,TGTGCCAGCAGCAGGTCGGCTGTGACTAATGAAAAACTGTTTTTT
TRBJ2-7,TRBV18,.,many,CASSPVVGRKVYEQYF,TGTGCCAGCTCACCAGTGGTAGGGAGAAAGGTCTACGAGCAGTACTTC
TRBJ2-1,TRBV10-3,.,.,CAIAGQSYNEQFF,TGTGCCATCGCGGGACAGTCCTACAATGAGCAGTTCTTC
TRBJ2-6,TRBV12-3/TRBV12-4,.,many,CASSSQFSGANVLTF,TGTGCCAGCAGTTCTCAGTTTTCTGGGGCCAACGTCCTGACTTTC
TRBJ1-2,TRBV6-5,TRBD1,many,CASSYPTGVMVGYTF,TGTGCCAGCAGTTACCCGACAGGGGTGATGGTTGGCTACACCTTC
TRBJ1-5,TRBV6-2/TRBV6-3,TRBD1,many,CASSQKGQGRQPQHF,TGTGCCAGCAGCCAGAAAGGACAGGGGAGGCAGCCCCAGCATTTT
TRBJ1-5,TRBV6-1,.,.,CASSLLGINQPQHF,TGTGCCAGCAGCCTACTGGGAATCAATCAGCCCCAGCATTTT
TRBJ2-7,TRBV19,.,.,CASSEPTGWREQYF,TGTGCCAGTAGTGAACCGACAGGTTGGCGCGAGCAGTACTTC
TRBJ1-5,TRBV2,.,many,CASRNQPQHF,TGTGCCAGCAGAAATCAGCCCCAGCATTTT
TRBJ2-7,TRBV10-2,TRBD2,.,CASSESTGGKAYEQYF,TGCGCCAGCAGTGAGTCAACGGGGGGGAAAGCGTACGAGCAGTACTTC
TRBJ2-7,TRBV9,TRBD2,many,CASSVGLGAGVYEQYF,TGTGCCAGCAGCGTAGGGCTGGGAGCGGGGGTCTACGAGCAGTACTTC